This record looks at one T cell receptor (beta chain) sequence and its context. The antigen is not known. Trimming took off 4 bases at V and 8 bases at J, with 20 bases between the two ends. The germline gives CDR1 LNHDA, CDR2 SQIVND (reference sequence). The CDR3 loop spans 15 amino acids. Sequenced by immunoSEQ multiplex PCR; TCRdb stores in-frame clones only, minus some. The sample contains about 32,000 clones, 84% of which appear only once. The sample belongs to a study of OX40 agonist ivuxolimab in advanced cancers. Study overall: Aged roughly 23 to 79 with a mean of roughly 65 years, they were 75% to 85% male.

Study-level results: The work left the antigen specificity of expanded peripheral T cells undetermined.

The specimen was CD4+ or CD8+ T cells sorted from blood, collected in a trial of the OX40 agonist ivuxolimab. The chain carries TRBV19 and TRBJ1-1; tentative D call: TRBD1 (5 bases). The receptor was isolated from an adult with an advanced solid tumor such as melanoma, head and neck, liver or kidney cancer. CDR3 loop: CASSTQRLTGDEAFF. CDR3 nucleotides: TGTGCCAGTAGTACCCAGAGGCTCACAGGAGACGAAGCTTTCTTT.